These T cell receptor beta chains were read from a single sample in a study of blood T cell repertoires in COVID-19. Measured with immunoSEQ multiplex PCR; TCRdb has only the in-frame clones, and not every one. Altogether 37,000 or so clones are present, about three quarters being singletons, with the ten largest covering 2%. The sequenced material came from peripheral blood. The receptors shown here come from a man in his 60s with active COVID-19. The CDR3 runs from the conserved cysteine through the conserved F or W. The D gene is left open where the match is weak. The size field is filled for only some rows; it gives once, few, many or a size class.

v_gene: TRBV19
d_gene: TRBD2
j_gene: TRBJ2-7
abundance: NA
CDR3nt: TGTGCCAGTACCCCTGGGACTAGCGGGAGCTACGAGCAGTACTTC
CDR3aa: CASTPGTSGSYEQYF

v_gene: TRBV3-1/TRBV3-2
d_gene: NA
j_gene: TRBJ1-1
abundance: NA
CDR3nt: TGTGCCAGCAGGGGCAGTCAGGGCACTGAAGCTTTCTTT
CDR3aa: CASRGSQGTEAFF

v_gene: TRBV2
d_gene: NA
j_gene: TRBJ1-3
abundance: NA
CDR3nt: TGTGCCAGCAGTCCGCGGACGGCGGGTGGAAACACCATATATTTT
CDR3aa: CASSPRTAGGNTIYF

v_gene: TRBV5-7
d_gene: TRBD1
j_gene: TRBJ1-2
abundance: NA
CDR3nt: TGTGCCAGCAGCTTGGGGGGACAGGGCCTCTTAAGAGTATGCTACACCTTC
CDR3aa: CASSLGGQGLLRVCYTF

v_gene: TRBV11-2
d_gene: NA
j_gene: TRBJ1-2
abundance: NA
CDR3nt: TGTGCCAGCAGCTCTCCCCAGAGGGCCCGCTATGGCTACACCTTC
CDR3aa: CASSSPQRARYGYTF

v_gene: TRBV19
d_gene: TRBD2
j_gene: TRBJ2-7
abundance: NA
CDR3nt: TGTGCCAGTAGCCTTGCTAGCGGGAGCTCCTACGAGCAGTACTTC
CDR3aa: CASSLASGSSYEQYF

v_gene: TRBV5-1
d_gene: NA
j_gene: TRBJ2-6
abundance: NA
CDR3nt: TGCGCCACCGCGGGTCGCTCTGGGGCCAACGTCCTGACTTTC
CDR3aa: CATAGRSGANVLTF

v_gene: TRBV9
d_gene: NA
j_gene: TRBJ2-5
abundance: NA
CDR3nt: TGTGCCAGCAGCGTAGGGTCCCAACAGGGGGGGAAAGAGACCCAGTACTTC
CDR3aa: CASSVGSQQGGKETQYF

v_gene: TRBV15
d_gene: NA
j_gene: TRBJ1-2
abundance: NA
CDR3nt: TGTGCCACCAGCAGAGTTGGGGGGGTCTATGGCTACACCTTC
CDR3aa: CATSRVGGVYGYTF

v_gene: TRBV6-2/TRBV6-3
d_gene: TRBD2
j_gene: TRBJ2-1
abundance: NA
CDR3nt: TGTGCCAGCAGTAATCAGCGGGGGGGAAGGGAGCAGTTCTTC
CDR3aa: CASSNQRGGREQFF

v_gene: TRBV12-3/TRBV12-4
d_gene: TRBD1
j_gene: TRBJ1-1
abundance: NA
CDR3nt: TGTGCCGCGTTCCACAGGGGGAACACTGAAGCTTTCTTT
CDR3aa: CAAFHRGNTEAFF

v_gene: TRBV4-1
d_gene: TRBD1
j_gene: TRBJ1-2
abundance: NA
CDR3nt: TGCGCCAGCAGCCAGCAACAGGGGGCTTACTATGGCTACACCTTC
CDR3aa: CASSQQQGAYYGYTF

v_gene: TRBV19
d_gene: NA
j_gene: TRBJ1-2
abundance: NA
CDR3nt: TGTGCCAGTAGTGCACACGGGCAGGGGAACTATGGCTACACCTTC
CDR3aa: CASSAHGQGNYGYTF

v_gene: TRBV5-6
d_gene: NA
j_gene: TRBJ1-3
abundance: NA
CDR3nt: TGTGCCAGCAGCTTGGCAGGGGCTGGAAACACCATATATTTT
CDR3aa: CASSLAGAGNTIYF

v_gene: TRBV28
d_gene: NA
j_gene: TRBJ2-3
abundance: NA
CDR3nt: TGTGCCAGCAGCCAGACGGGAAACACAGATACGCAGTATTTT
CDR3aa: CASSQTGNTDTQYF

v_gene: TRBV5-1
d_gene: NA
j_gene: TRBJ2-5
abundance: NA
CDR3nt: TGCGCCAGCAGCGGGGGACTCCACCAAGAGACCCAGTACTTC
CDR3aa: CASSGGLHQETQYF

v_gene: TRBV7-8
d_gene: TRBD2
j_gene: TRBJ2-1
abundance: NA
CDR3nt: TGTGCCAGCAGGAAACTAGCGGGGGGGAGTAATGAGCAGTTCTTC
CDR3aa: CASRKLAGGSNEQFF

v_gene: TRBV6-5
d_gene: TRBD1
j_gene: TRBJ1-1
abundance: NA
CDR3nt: TGTGCCAGCAGTTACGGACAGGGTCTAAGGACTGAAGCTTTCTTT
CDR3aa: CASSYGQGLRTEAFF

v_gene: TRBV2
d_gene: NA
j_gene: TRBJ1-5
abundance: once
CDR3nt: TGTGCCAGCAGTGAAGCGCCAGGCCTCAATCAGCCCCAGCATTTT
CDR3aa: CASSEAPGLNQPQHF

v_gene: TRBV4-3
d_gene: NA
j_gene: TRBJ2-4
abundance: NA
CDR3nt: TGCGCCAGCAGCCAAGATCCCCTAGGGGCAGGAAACATTCAGTACTTC
CDR3aa: CASSQDPLGAGNIQYF

v_gene: TRBV19
d_gene: NA
j_gene: TRBJ1-1
abundance: NA
CDR3nt: TGTGCCAGTAGTCCCACCCCAGGGAACACTGAAGCTTTCTTT
CDR3aa: CASSPTPGNTEAFF

v_gene: TRBV28
d_gene: TRBD1
j_gene: TRBJ1-3
abundance: NA
CDR3nt: TGTGCCAGCAGGGGACAGGGAGGAAACACCATATATTTT
CDR3aa: CASRGQGGNTIYF

v_gene: TRBV19
d_gene: TRBD2
j_gene: TRBJ2-1
abundance: NA
CDR3nt: TGTGCCAGTAGTGCCCGGCGGGAGAGCTCCTACAATGAGCAGTTCTTC
CDR3aa: CASSARRESSYNEQFF

v_gene: TRBV5-1
d_gene: TRBD1
j_gene: TRBJ2-2
abundance: NA
CDR3nt: TGCGCCAGCAGCGGACAGACAGGGGGCACCGGGGAGCTGTTTTTT
CDR3aa: CASSGQTGGTGELFF

v_gene: TRBV7-2
d_gene: TRBD2
j_gene: TRBJ2-1
abundance: NA
CDR3nt: TGTGCCAGCAGCCCCTGGGGGACTAGCGGGACCCAAGAGCAGTTCTTC
CDR3aa: CASSPWGTSGTQEQFF

v_gene: TRBV25-1
d_gene: NA
j_gene: TRBJ2-5
abundance: NA
CDR3nt: TGTGCCAGCAGTGAACGATACTTGAGGGAGACCCAGTACTTC
CDR3aa: CASSERYLRETQYF

v_gene: TRBV7-6
d_gene: NA
j_gene: TRBJ2-1
abundance: NA
CDR3nt: TGTGCCAGCAGCTCACTAGGTACCGCCTACAATGAGCAGTTCTTC
CDR3aa: CASSSLGTAYNEQFF

v_gene: TRBV25-1
d_gene: NA
j_gene: TRBJ1-1
abundance: NA
CDR3nt: TGTGCCAGCACCGACGGGGGGAATGAAGCTTTCTTT
CDR3aa: CASTDGGNEAFF

v_gene: TRBV28
d_gene: NA
j_gene: TRBJ2-1
abundance: NA
CDR3nt: TGTGCCAGCAGTTTTCGAACTAGAGAGTACAATGAGCAGTTCTTC
CDR3aa: CASSFRTREYNEQFF

v_gene: TRBV11-2
d_gene: TRBD1
j_gene: TRBJ1-2
abundance: NA
CDR3nt: TGTGCCAGCAGCTCACAGGGGGCCGACTATGGCTACACCTTC
CDR3aa: CASSSQGADYGYTF

v_gene: TRBV19
d_gene: NA
j_gene: TRBJ1-2
abundance: NA
CDR3nt: TGTGCCAGTAGTACGGGACTGGGAGGCTATGGCTACACCTTC
CDR3aa: CASSTGLGGYGYTF

v_gene: TRBV7-2
d_gene: NA
j_gene: TRBJ1-3
abundance: NA
CDR3nt: TGTGCCAGCAGCCACGCCGGCGGGAGCTCTGGAAACACCATATATTTT
CDR3aa: CASSHAGGSSGNTIYF

v_gene: TRBV7-3
d_gene: NA
j_gene: TRBJ1-1
abundance: NA
CDR3nt: TGTGCCAGCAGGTCGTTAGGAGGTGCCACTGAAGCTTTCTTT
CDR3aa: CASRSLGGATEAFF

v_gene: TRBV7-7
d_gene: NA
j_gene: TRBJ2-3
abundance: NA
CDR3nt: TGTGCTAGCAGCTTAGGATTGGCCAGGAGCACAGATACGCAGTATTTT
CDR3aa: CASSLGLARSTDTQYF

v_gene: TRBV7-2
d_gene: TRBD2
j_gene: TRBJ2-5
abundance: NA
CDR3nt: TGTGCCAGCAGCAAAGGACTAGCGGGTGGAAAGACCCAGTACTTC
CDR3aa: CASSKGLAGGKTQYF

v_gene: TRBV24-1
d_gene: NA
j_gene: TRBJ1-5
abundance: NA
CDR3nt: TGTGCCACCAGTGATTCCGGGTATGGACAGCCCCAGCATTTT
CDR3aa: CATSDSGYGQPQHF

v_gene: TRBV5-6
d_gene: NA
j_gene: TRBJ1-5
abundance: NA
CDR3nt: TGTGCCAGCAGCGTCAGAGGGTATAGCAATCAGCCCCAGCATTTT
CDR3aa: CASSVRGYSNQPQHF

v_gene: TRBV30
d_gene: NA
j_gene: TRBJ1-6
abundance: few
CDR3nt: TGTGCCTGGAGTCTGCTAGGGGGTAATTCACCCCTCCACTTT
CDR3aa: CAWSLLGGNSPLHF

v_gene: TRBV6-2/TRBV6-3
d_gene: NA
j_gene: TRBJ1-2
abundance: NA
CDR3nt: TGTGCCAGCAGTTATGTGCAGGGCAGAGTTGGGTATGGCTACACCTTC
CDR3aa: CASSYVQGRVGYGYTF

v_gene: TRBV5-1
d_gene: NA
j_gene: TRBJ1-3
abundance: once
CDR3nt: TGCGCCAGCAGCTTGGCCGGGGGGGGCTCGCGCTCTGGAAACACCATATATTTT
CDR3aa: CASSLAGGGSRSGNTIYF

v_gene: TRBV12-3/TRBV12-4
d_gene: NA
j_gene: TRBJ1-2
abundance: few
CDR3nt: TGTGCCAGCAGTCGCTATTCCGGCTACACCTTC
CDR3aa: CASSRYSGYTF

v_gene: TRBV3-1/TRBV3-2
d_gene: TRBD1
j_gene: TRBJ2-1
abundance: NA
CDR3nt: TGTGCCAGCAGCTTTTCAAGGGACAGGGTGGGTAATGAGCAGTTCTTC
CDR3aa: CASSFSRDRVGNEQFF

v_gene: TRBV14
d_gene: NA
j_gene: TRBJ2-5
abundance: NA
CDR3nt: TGTGCCAGCAGCCAACATACCGGGGTAGAGACCCAGTACTTC
CDR3aa: CASSQHTGVETQYF

v_gene: TRBV5-5
d_gene: TRBD2
j_gene: TRBJ2-1
abundance: NA
CDR3nt: TGTGCCAGCAGCTTGACGGCTAGCGGGAACAATGAGCAGTTCTTC
CDR3aa: CASSLTASGNNEQFF

v_gene: TRBV2
d_gene: TRBD1
j_gene: TRBJ1-1
abundance: NA
CDR3nt: TGTGCCAGCAGTCTCATAACAGGGGCTGGGGGTGAAGCTTTCTTT
CDR3aa: CASSLITGAGGEAFF

v_gene: TRBV30
d_gene: TRBD1
j_gene: TRBJ1-1
abundance: NA
CDR3nt: TGTGCCTGGAGTGTAGGTGGCTATCTATCCGGGACAGCGAACACTGAAGCTTTCTTT
CDR3aa: CAWSVGGYLSGTANTEAFF

v_gene: TRBV5-1
d_gene: NA
j_gene: TRBJ2-3
abundance: NA
CDR3nt: TGCGCCAGCAGCTTGGAACATCTCTCAGATACGCAGTATTTT
CDR3aa: CASSLEHLSDTQYF

v_gene: TRBV3-1/TRBV3-2
d_gene: NA
j_gene: TRBJ1-1
abundance: once
CDR3nt: TGTGCCAGCAGTCCACTCCCCACGGTGAAGGGGCGGGGGGCTGAAGCTTTCTTT
CDR3aa: CASSPLPTVKGRGAEAFF

v_gene: TRBV29-1
d_gene: NA
j_gene: TRBJ1-3
abundance: NA
CDR3nt: TGCAGCGCCAGGGAAAGCTCTGGAAACACCATATATTTT
CDR3aa: CSARESSGNTIYF

v_gene: TRBV28
d_gene: TRBD1
j_gene: TRBJ2-7
abundance: NA
CDR3nt: TGTGCCAGCAGTTACTATCAGGGGGCAGGGTACGAGCAGTACTTC
CDR3aa: CASSYYQGAGYEQYF

v_gene: TRBV24-1
d_gene: NA
j_gene: TRBJ2-2
abundance: NA
CDR3nt: TGTGCCACCAGTGTAACAGGAGGGCCCGGGGAGCTGTTTTTT
CDR3aa: CATSVTGGPGELFF